Included here is one T cell receptor (beta chain) sequence, with context. Its specificity is not known. These data come from a study of blood T cells in healthy people across ages. Notes on the study in general: The unknown donor CMV status may have confounded expanded clonotype changes. Unsorted PBMCs ruled out conclusive naive versus antigen-experienced comparison.

The length of the CDR3 is 14 residues. The V end lost 0 bases, the J end lost 5 bases, and 6 bases lay between the germline ends. Per germline, CDR1 SGHRS and CDR2 YFSETQ. PCR was performed a second time for about 7 to 11 cycles using a sample-barcoded 5' primer and a J-beta primer mix. The template-switch adaptor was a 5' adaptor with 12 random nucleotides. It tagged each cDNA molecule. TCRdb reanalysed the 5' RACE reads using MiXCR and keeps one entry per CDR3 protein. Of under 800,000 distinct CDR3 sequences listed, around 46% were seen once; the top ten hold approximately 22%. The genes are TRBV5-1 and TRBJ1-6; D call uncertain. The sequence was collected from a woman aged 55 to 70 in good health. Sequenced: blood. Written as DNA, the CDR3 is TGCGCCAGCAGCTTGGCCAGAGATAATTCACCCCTCCACTTT. Protein sequence: CASSLARDNSPLHF.